The clone carrying this TCR beta chain was counted once. Participants came from about 23 US areas, aged roughly 18 to 89 years. The study assigned cohorts using participant-reported clinical history. In the study's own analysis: Amplification of reference gene primers was used by the study to estimate nucleated cell counts. TCRdb's table, derived via immunoSEQ multiplex PCR, lists solely in-frame clones and lacks some. V, J and clone size are taken as reported in that table, and D and trimming were inferred from the DNA itself. Altogether 300,000 to 500,000 clones are present, approximately 91% being singletons, with the ten largest covering roughly 2%. This sample was taken from a study of blood T cell repertoires in COVID-19. In the study overall: Some COVID-19 samples were acute and others convalescent; all came from the United States, Italy and Spain.

This receptor was identified in a woman between 40 and 55 years old with acute COVID-19. What was sequenced was PBMCs or T cells enriched from blood (not recorded which).

This CDR3 reads CASSAYTGDTEAFF. DNA of the CDR3: TGTGCCAGCAGCGCGTATACAGGGGATACTGAAGCTTTCTTT. V and J are TRBV7-9 and TRBJ1-1, with 7 bases identical to TRBD1. The CDR3 consists of 14 residues. Germline V CDR1 and CDR2: SEHNR, FQNEAQ (reference sequence). V gave up 5 bases and J gave up 5 bases; unmatched junction bases: 8. Filled out from reference TRBV7-9 and TRBJ1-1, the complete variable domain reads DTGVSQNPRHKITKRGQNVTFRCDPISEHNRLYWYRQTLGQGPEFLTYFQNEAQLEKSRLLSDRFSAERPKGSFSTLEIQRTEQGDSAMYLCASSAYTGDTEAFFGQGTRLTVV.